This T cell receptor beta chain was identified during a study of blood T cells in healthy people across ages. The use of a sample-barcoded 5' primer and a J-beta primer mix characterized a second PCR of roughly 6 to 11 cycles. Using its own MiXCR run on the 5' RACE reads, TCRdb lists one record per CDR3 protein. Of roughly 730,000 distinct CDR3 sequences detected, just over 55% appear once; the ten largest clones hold roughly 24%. Germline V gene data show CDR1 as SGHTA and CDR2 as FQGNSA. Trimming cost V 4 bases and J 9 bases; bases outside gene matches: 14. This CDR3 is 17 amino acids long. The TCR sequence derives from a man aged 35-49 years in good health. This chain links TRBV7-2 with TRBJ2-1; 11 bases match TRBD2. The sample was blood. The CDR3 loop is CASSYNSGGATQAEQFF. The CDR3 DNA follows: TGTGCCAGCAGCTACAATAGCGGGGGGGCCACACAGGCTGAGCAGTTCTTC.